The text below deals with one T cell receptor (beta chain). CDR3 length: 15 residues. V dropped 3 bases and J dropped 1; count of bases not matched to a gene: 2. The germline V gene has CDR1 MGHRA and CDR2 YSYEKL. The protocol was immunoSEQ multiplex PCR, while the TCRdb copy is restricted to in-frame clones and leaves out a portion. The repertoire holds 91,000 or so clones, with over 85% as singletons. The sample originates from a study of technical replicates of blood from a few donors. Sequenced material: T cells isolated from PBMCs. V usage is TRBV4-1 and J usage is TRBJ1-5; 8 nucleotides align to TRBD1. This clonotype originated in a human donor in good health. The CDR3 protein is CASSQWTGSNQPQHF. The CDR3, as DNA: TGCGCCAGCAGCCAGTGGACAGGGAGCAATCAGCCCCAGCATTTT.